The 10 T cell receptor beta chains below come from one sample, sequenced in a study of blood T cell repertoires in COVID-19. TCRdb keeps only in-frame clones here, not all; method: immunoSEQ multiplex PCR. Found here are some 250,000 clones, 80% to 90% of them singletons; the top ten hold approximately 2%. Specimen: PBMCs or T cells enriched from blood (not recorded which). The receptor source for this set is a woman aged 45-60 years who had recovered from COVID-19.

V gene TRBV5-4 combines with J gene TRBJ1-4, with 7 nucleotides matching TRBD1. V gave up 5 bases and J gave up 4 bases; unmatched junction bases: 5. There are 14 residues in the CDR3. Per germline, CDR1 SGHNT and CDR2 YYREEE (reference sequence). The CDR3 nucleotides are TGTGCCAGCAGTCCCCGGGACAGTAATGAAAAACTGTTTTTT. This gives the protein CASSPRDSNEKLFF.

The chain has TRBV27 and TRBJ2-1, with 14 bases identical to TRBD2. The CDR3 loop spans 18 amino acids. Germline lookup yields CDR1 MNHEY and CDR2 SMNVEV (reference sequence). Unmatched junction bases numbered 7, after V lost 6 bases and J lost 0 bases. CDR3 in DNA: TGTGCCAGCAGCTCCGGGACTAGCGGGAGCCTCTCCTACAATGAGCAGTTCTTC. Translated, it gives CASSSGTSGSLSYNEQFF.

V is TRBV11-2 and J is TRBJ2-1; a weak D match, TRBD2 (5 bases). This CDR3 spans 16 amino acids. The ends were cut back, 1 base at V and 4 bases at J, with 14 bases in the middle. Germline V gene data show CDR1 as SGHAT and CDR2 as FQNNGV. CDR3 DNA: TGTGCCAGCAGCTTAGTTTGGACTCCGAGGTACAATGAGCAGTTCTTC. Encoded protein: CASSLVWTPRYNEQFF.

The chain joins TRBV5-1 to TRBJ1-3; a possible D gene is TRBD1 (5 bases). Trimming removed 1 base from V and 1 base from J, with 9 bases in between. Looked up from germline, CDR1 is SGHRS and CDR2 is YFSETQ. The CDR3 loop spans 15 amino acids. The CDR3, as DNA: TGCGCCAGCAGCTTGCAGGGACTTTCTGGAAACACCATATATTTT. Its protein is CASSLQGLSGNTIYF.

This clone was observed many times. This chain uses TRBV2 with TRBJ1-1; a weak D match, TRBD1 (5 bases). V was clipped by 11 bases and J by 3 bases, with 10 bases between them. This CDR3 has 11 amino acids. In germline, CDR1 is SNHLY, CDR2 FYNNEI. CDR3 DNA: TGTGCCGGGGGGGTGGACACTGAAGCTTTCTTT. As protein: CAGGVDTEAFF.

In nucleotides, the CDR3 is TGTGCCAGCAGCCCGGTGATTGGGGCCAACGTCCTGACTTTC. Translation: CASSPVIGANVLTF. V gene TRBV14 combines with J gene TRBJ2-6; no clear D gene. Germline V gene data show CDR1 as SGHDN and CDR2 as FVKESK. Deletions cut 4 bases from V and 3 bases from J, with 7 bases between. CDR3 size: 14 residues.

The chain joins TRBV6-5 to TRBJ2-7; no firm D call. Per germline, CDR1 MNHEY and CDR2 SVGAGI. This CDR3 has 11 residues. Trimming cost V 6 bases and J 5 bases, with 8 bases left between them. The CDR3 nucleotides are TGTGCCAGCAGCCTAAGAAACGAGCAGTACTTC. This sequence encodes CASSLRNEQYF.

The rearrangement joins TRBV28 to TRBJ1-5; D gene unclear. Germline values: CDR1 MDHEN, CDR2 SYDVKM. Between the trimmed V and J ends, which lost 3 bases and 4 bases, there was a span of 4 bases. The length of the CDR3 is 12 residues. The CDR3 protein is CASSFLNQPQHF. The CDR3 bases are TGTGCCAGCAGTTTCTTAAATCAGCCCCAGCATTTT.

The V call is TRBV6-5, the J call TRBJ2-1; 9 nucleotides line up with TRBD2. The germline gives CDR1 MNHEY, CDR2 SVGAGI. This CDR3 has 15 residues. The J segment lost 8 bases and the V segment lost 7 bases, leaving 12 bases of the junction unmatched. The CDR3, as DNA: TGTGCCAGCACCGAAGGGGCGGGAGGGCTCTATGAGCAGTTCTTC. It translates to CASTEGAGGLYEQFF.

The chain combines TRBV5-1 with TRBJ1-4, with a weak D call TRBD1 (5 bases). The V and J ends lost 2 bases and 0 bases respectively, with 8 bases between them. Germline loops: CDR1 SGHRS, CDR2 YFSETQ. The CDR3 has 15 residues. CDR3 sequence reads: CASSLTGSTNEKLFF. CDR3 nucleotides: TGCGCCAGCAGCTTAACAGGCTCAACTAATGAAAAACTGTTTTTT.